The next 11 T cell receptor beta chains were all read from a single sample in a study of T cell repertoires in cytomegalovirus infection. In TCRdb, the reads were re-called with MiXCR into one record per CDR3 protein. The sample contains about 600,000 distinct CDR3 sequences, 20% to 25% of which appear only once. Sample: CD8+ T cells from PBMCs. The receptors here all came from a human donor in good health (CMV status not recorded). Some clones in this sample may be carry-over from other donors' samples.

Many counts were recorded for this clonotype. The chain recombines TRBV28 with TRBJ2-5; D uncertain. The CDR3 extends over 13 amino acids. Trimming shortened V by 5 bases and J by 5 bases, and 12 bases separated the two germline ends. Germline CDR1 is MDHEN and CDR2 is SYDVKM. This chain's CDR3 is CASSIPPGETQYF. CDR3 DNA: TGTGCCAGCAGTATACCCCCCGGGGAGACCCAGTACTTC.

The chain has TRBV29-1 and TRBJ1-1; no reliable D call. V was cut by 3 bases and J by 10 bases, with 12 bases left in between. The germline CDR1 and CDR2 sequences are SQVTM and ANQGSEA. The CDR3 is 11 residues long. The CDR3 bases are TGCAGCGTTGAGTCTCCCCGGGGAGCTTTCTTT. It is translated as CSVESPRGAFF.

The V call is TRBV12-3 or TRBV12-4, the J call TRBJ2-7, with a possible D match to TRBD1 (5 bases). The CDR3 extends over 14 amino acids. Trimming removed 3 bases at V and 5 bases at J, with 14 bases between. Here the CDR3 reads CASSLLGLSDEQYF. The CDR3 DNA reads as TGTGCCAGCAGTTTGTTGGGGCTCTCGGACGAGCAGTACTTC.

This clonotype has a count of ten or more. The gene calls are TRBV7-9 and TRBJ1-2; D might be TRBD1 (5 bases). The CDR3 extends over 14 amino acids. The germline V and J ends were trimmed by 4 bases and 6 bases, with 15 bases remaining between them. Germline V gene data show CDR1 as SEHNR and CDR2 as FQNEAQ (reference sequence). CDR3 DNA sequence: TGTGCCAGCAGCTCCGCCCCAGGGCGGAATGGCTACACCTTC. This codes for CASSSAPGRNGYTF.

Ten or more counts support this clonotype. V usage is TRBV7-2 and J usage is TRBJ1-1; D gene uncertain. The germline V gene encodes CDR1 SGHTA and CDR2 FQGNSA. The V end was cut by 1 base, the J end by 6 bases, with 18 bases between. The CDR3 has 16 residues. DNA for the CDR3: TGTGCCAGCAGCTTAGGTGTACACCCTGGGATCGCTGAAGCTTTCTTT. Protein sequence: CASSLGVHPGIAEAFF.

This clonotype has just a few counts. The chain employs TRBV29-1 and TRBJ1-3; unclear D gene. Trimming shortened V by 4 bases and J by 6 bases, and 10 bases separated the two germline ends. The CDR3 length is 12 residues. Germline-derived CDR1 and CDR2 are SQVTM and ANQGSEA. The CDR3 is CSVGVLENTIYF. In DNA, the CDR3 is TGCAGCGTTGGGGTGTTAGAAAACACCATATATTTT.

The chain employs TRBV7-6 and TRBJ2-4, with D unresolved. Germline CDR1 SGHVS, CDR2 FNYEAQ. This CDR3 region has 15 residues. V was pared by 5 bases and J by 0 bases, with 11 bases between. CDR3 in DNA: TGTGCCAGCAGCCCCGAGGCCATAGCCAAAAACATTCAGTACTTC. Amino acids: CASSPEAIAKNIQYF.

The table lists this clonotype with a few counts. The J gene is TRBJ1-5, the V gene TRBV6-5; 7 positions agree with TRBD1. The V gene's germline CDR1 is MNHEY and CDR2 SVGAGI. Germline trimming cut 0 bases from V and 6 bases from J; bases unmatched to any gene: 2. The CDR3 totals 14 residues. This chain's CDR3 is CASSYSGQTQPQHF. The CDR3 coding sequence is TGTGCCAGCAGTTACTCGGGACAGACTCAGCCCCAGCATTTT.

This clonotype was recorded at least ten times. This rearrangement joins TRBV27 to TRBJ2-1; 9 bases are shared with TRBD2. V shed 5 bases, J shed 1 base, and the junction held 3 bases outside the gene matches. Looked up from germline, CDR1 is MNHEY and CDR2 is SMNVEV (reference sequence). This CDR3 contains 15 residues. The CDR3 spells CASSVSGGSYNEQFF. In DNA form, the CDR3 reads TGTGCCAGCAGTGTTAGCGGGGGATCCTACAATGAGCAGTTCTTC.

Note on this clonotype: A much larger clone differs by one base, so this may be a read error. The J gene is TRBJ1-6, the V gene TRBV7-6; tentative D call: TRBD1 (5 bases). V lost 6 bases, J lost 2 bases, and 14 bases lay in between. The germline V gene encodes CDR1 SGHVS and CDR2 FNYEAQ. This CDR3 region has 16 residues. Written as DNA, the CDR3 is TGTGCCAGCAGTTACGACAGCTCCGCCTATAATTCACCCCTCCACTTT. Translation: CASSYDSSAYNSPLHF.

This clonotype was detected ten times or more. V is TRBV7-6 and J is TRBJ1-1; 7 bases align to TRBD1. The J segment lost 0 bases and the V segment lost 5 bases, leaving 9 bases of the junction unmatched. This CDR3 comprises 16 residues. Per germline, CDR1 SGHVS and CDR2 FNYEAQ. The CDR3 DNA sequence: TGTGCCAGCAGCCCGCCCATCGACAGGGTGAACACTGAAGCTTTCTTT. It codes for CASSPPIDRVNTEAFF.